This T cell receptor (beta chain) was captured by sequencing in a study of T-cell memory formation after mild COVID-19. On this clonotype itself: The antigen is undetermined.

Broader study findings: Balance between CD4 and CD8 was seen in clones contracting day 15 to 85, and a CD4+ lean was seen in later expanders. For second-wave clones that peaked at day 37, SARS-CoV-2 specificity went unverified. CD4+ contracting clones were found mainly in CM and EM, and CD8+ ones in EMRA.

The CDR3 sequence is 15 residues long. Trimming cost V 4 bases and J 2 bases, with 14 bases left between them. From germline, CDR1 is LGHDT and CDR2 YNNKEL (reference sequence). The 5'RACE method, run with constant-segment primers, produced TCR alpha and TCR beta cDNA libraries (carrying sample barcodes and UMIs). TCRdb called the 5' RACE reads again in MiXCR, with one record for every CDR3 protein. The sample holds 350,000 or so distinct CDR3 sequences, around 21% seen once. The genes are TRBV3-1 and TRBJ1-2; no definite D call. The TCR originated in an adult woman who had mild COVID-19 (a few samples of this study predate the infection). Cell type and time point are not known. Material: PBMCs or a T cell subset sorted from them (not recorded which). CDR3 coding DNA: TGTGCCAGCAGCCTTTTACCCCTCTTGAACTATGGCTACACCTTC. This encodes CASSLLPLLNYGYTF.